These 29 T cell receptor beta chains were all obtained from the same sample, sequenced in a study of graft-versus-host responses after intestinal transplantation. Researchers processed graft tissue to release intraepithelial and lamina propria lymphocytes. Profiling relied on immunoSEQ multiplex PCR, and the TCRdb table lists in-frame clones only, not all of them. The sample contains about 37,000 clones, approximately 90% of which appear only once. The specimen comprised ileum tissue, sampled 204 days after intestinal transplant. Receptors were obtained from a human patient who received an intestinal transplant, so some T cells may come from the graft donor.

This sequence joins TRBV9 and TRBJ1-6, with 8 bases aligning to TRBD1. Trimming cost V 4 bases and J 8 bases; bases outside gene matches: 8. The V gene's germline CDR1 is SGDLS and CDR2 YYNGEE. This CDR3 is 15 amino acids long. CDR3: CASSSRTGTHSPLHF. CDR3 DNA: TGTGCCAGCAGCTCCAGGACAGGGACCCATTCACCCCTCCACTTT. The variable domain in full, with the rest retrieved from reference TRBV9 and TRBJ1-6, is DSGVTQTPKHLITATGQRVTLRCSPRSGDLSVYWYQQSLDQGLQFLIQYYNGEERAKGNILERFSAQQFPDLHSELNLSSLELGDSALYFCASSSRTGTHSPLHFGNGTRLTVT.

The V call is TRBV11-3, the J call TRBJ2-2; D not certain. CDR3 length equals 14 residues. V was shortened by 5 bases and J by 5 bases, with 12 bases between the two germline ends. CDR1 SGHNT and CDR2 YENEEA come from the germline V gene. Here the CDR3 DNA reads TGTGCCAGCAGCGGGGATTTGTATACCGGGGAGCTGTTTTTT. Its protein is CASSGDLYTGELFF. Based on the CDR3 plus reference TRBV11-3 and TRBJ2-2, the full variable domain is EAGVVQSPRYKIIEKKQPVAFWCNPISGHNTLYWYLQNLGQGPELLIRYENEEAVDDSQLPKDRFSAERLKGVDSTLKIQPAELGDSAVYLCASSGDLYTGELFFGEGSRLTVL.

This clone was seen once. The chain employs TRBV5-1 and TRBJ2-3, with D perhaps given as TRBD1 or TRBD2 (5 bases each). Trimming pared 1 base from V and 2 bases from J, leaving 8 bases between. This CDR3 is 14 amino acids long. The V gene's germline CDR1 is SGHRS and CDR2 YFSETQ. CDR3 sequence reads: CASSLLGTTDTQYF. The CDR3 nucleotides read TGCGCCAGCAGCTTGTTGGGGACCACAGATACGCAGTATTTT.

The chain employs TRBV28 and TRBJ2-7; 7 nucleotides agree with TRBD1. Germline-derived CDR1 and CDR2 are MDHEN and SYDVKM. The CDR3 contains 11 residues. The junction had 6 bases not matched to a gene; V was cut back by 9 bases and J by 7 bases. The CDR3 loop is CASGTAKEQYF. As DNA, the CDR3 is TGTGCCAGTGGGACAGCGAAGGAGCAGTACTTC.

This clone has more than one count but fewer than ten. The gene calls are TRBV5-1 and TRBJ1-4; 7 positions agree with TRBD1. V was clipped by 0 bases and J by 7 bases; unmatched bases: 3. This CDR3 region has 14 residues. The germline V gene has CDR1 SGHRS and CDR2 YFSETQ. CDR3 sequence reads: CASSLGQGVEKLFF. CDR3 in DNA: TGCGCCAGCAGCTTGGGCCAGGGGGTTGAAAAACTGTTTTTT.

The gene calls are TRBV7-8 and TRBJ2-5; 9 bases map to TRBD1. The CDR3 is made up of 14 amino acids. Germline CDR1 SGHVS, CDR2 FQNEAQ. Here the CDR3 DNA reads TGTACCACCACAGGGGGCTTAGGGCAAGAGACCCAGTACTTC. Amino acid sequence: CTTTGGLGQETQYF.

Here the CDR3 reads CASSFRMNEQYF. In DNA, the CDR3 is TGTGCCAGCAGTTTCAGGATGAACGAGCAGTACTTC. The rearrangement uses TRBV28 and TRBJ2-7; D gene unclear. Trimming cost V 3 bases and J 5 bases, with 8 bases left between them. The CDR3 totals 12 residues. CDR1 is MDHEN, CDR2 SYDVKM, per germline.

The chain carries TRBV5-1 and TRBJ2-7; weak D call: TRBD2 (6 bases). V lost 3 bases and J 2 bases, leaving 9 bases between the germline ends. The germline CDR1 and CDR2 sequences are SGHRS and YFSETQ. The CDR3 is 13 residues long. CDR3 coding DNA: TGCGCCAGCAGCTCGGGACTGACCTACGAGCAGTACTTC. Its protein is CASSSGLTYEQYF.

The chain employs TRBV7-6 and TRBJ2-7, with D tentatively TRBD1 (6 bases). Germline loops: CDR1 SGHVS, CDR2 FNYEAQ. V was clipped by 3 bases and J by 7 bases, with 7 bases between them. CDR3 length: 11 amino acids. CDR3 nucleotides: TGTGCCAGCAGCTTGCAGGGGGAGCAGTACTTC. It encodes CASSLQGEQYF.

The rearrangement joins TRBV7-2 to TRBJ2-3; tentatively, D is TRBD1 or TRBD2 (5 bases each). V lost 5 bases, J lost 4 bases, and 10 bases lay in between. Germline CDR1 is SGHTA and CDR2 is FQGNSA. This CDR3 comprises 13 residues. The CDR3 DNA reads TGTGCCAGCAGCCCGGGACCCCCAGATACGCAGTATTTT. It specifies CASSPGPPDTQYF. Supplemented by reference TRBV7-2 and TRBJ2-3, the full variable domain reads GAGVSQSPSNKVTEKGKDVELRCDPISGHTALYWYRQSLGQGLEFLIYFQGNSAPDKSGLPSDRFSAERTGGSVSTLTIQRTQQEDSAVYLCASSPGPPDTQYFGPGTRLTVL.

The V call is TRBV4-2, the J call TRBJ1-6; TRBD1 might be the D (6 bases). This CDR3 region has 16 residues. V gave up 5 bases and J gave up 0 bases, with 11 bases separating them. Germline lookup yields CDR1 LGHNA and CDR2 YNFKEQ. In DNA form, the CDR3 reads TGTGCCAGCAGCTACGGACAGAGCTCCTATAATTCACCCCTCCACTTT. Translation: CASSYGQSSYNSPLHF.

This sequence joins TRBV7-9 and TRBJ2-7; no clear D gene. Germline-derived CDR1 and CDR2 are SEHNR and FQNEAQ (reference sequence). Trimming took 5 bases from V and 6 from J, leaving 11 bases between them. The CDR3 has 12 residues. The CDR3 DNA sequence: TGTGCCAGCAGCGCTGACTTTTCCGAGCAGTACTTC. It is translated as CASSADFSEQYF.

The chain employs TRBV9 and TRBJ2-7; 9 bases line up with TRBD1. With 0 bases clipped from V and 1 base from J, the junction kept 8 bases outside the gene matches. Germline CDR1 SGDLS, CDR2 YYNGEE. The CDR3 is 17 residues long. CDR3 residues: CASSVEIGQGISYEQYF. Written as DNA, the CDR3 is TGTGCCAGCAGCGTAGAGATCGGACAGGGGATTTCCTACGAGCAGTACTTC.

The chain has TRBV4-1 and TRBJ1-2; possible D gene TRBD1, 6 bases. This CDR3 has 14 amino acids. Germline CDR1 and CDR2: MGHRA and YSYEKL. V gave up 4 bases and J gave up 3 bases, with 12 bases separating them. CDR3 amino acids: CASSPWGADYGYTF. As DNA, the CDR3 is TGCGCCAGCAGCCCCTGGGGGGCGGACTATGGCTACACCTTC.

The J gene is TRBJ2-5, the V gene TRBV7-3; 10 nucleotides match TRBD2. The CDR3 totals 17 residues. Germline V lookup: CDR1 SGHTA, CDR2 FQGTGA. V was clipped by 5 bases and J by 4 bases; unmatched bases: 13. This chain's CDR3 is CASSTTGPSGGGETQYF. The DNA for the CDR3 is TGTGCCAGCAGCACCACGGGCCCCAGCGGGGGGGGAGAGACCCAGTACTTC.

The chain links TRBV5-6 to TRBJ2-7; 8 positions agree with TRBD1. CDR3 length: 17 residues. V dropped 2 bases and J dropped 5; count of bases not matched to a gene: 15. Germline lookup yields CDR1 SGHDT and CDR2 YYEEEE. CDR3 sequence: CASSLGPPGQVTDEQYF. CDR3 sequence (DNA): TGTGCCAGCAGCTTAGGCCCCCCGGGACAGGTGACTGACGAGCAGTACTTC.

This chain uses TRBV5-1 with TRBJ1-2; perhaps TRBD1 as D (6 bases). The V end was cut by 5 bases, the J end by 8 bases, with 19 bases between. This CDR3 has 14 amino acids. The germline CDR1 and CDR2 sequences are SGHRS and YFSETQ. The DNA for the CDR3 is TGCGCCAGCAGGACGACCGACAGGTCGGGAGGCTACACCTTC. It codes for CASRTTDRSGGYTF.

V is TRBV4-1 and J is TRBJ2-3, with D perhaps TRBD2 (6 bases). In germline, CDR1 is MGHRA, CDR2 YSYEKL. Trimming left V 2 bases short and J 6 bases short, with 18 bases between. CDR3 length equals 16 residues. The CDR3 sequence is CASSQLMEGHRDTQYF. The CDR3 DNA reads TGCGCCAGCAGCCAACTCATGGAGGGCCACCGGGATACGCAGTATTTT.

The rearrangement joins TRBV27 to TRBJ2-3; D may be TRBD1 (6 bases). Per the germline V gene, CDR1 is MNHEY and CDR2 is SMNVEV (reference sequence). Trimming took 2 bases from V and 2 from J, leaving 11 bases between them. The CDR3 loop spans 15 amino acids. The CDR3 nucleotides are TGTGCCAGCAGTTTAGGGCAGGGGCCCACAGATACGCAGTATTTT. Amino acid sequence: CASSLGQGPTDTQYF.

The chain is built from TRBV6-1 and TRBJ1-6; TRBD1 matches 9 bases. This CDR3 spans 14 amino acids. Germline CDR1 MNHNS, CDR2 SASEGT. The junction had 7 bases not matched to a gene; V was cut back by 6 bases and J by 10 bases. CDR3 sequence (DNA): TGTGCCAGCAGCCGACAGGGGGTCGAATCACCCCTCCACTTT. This codes for CASSRQGVESPLHF.

V gene TRBV4-2 combines with J gene TRBJ2-5; D is uncertain. V shed 4 bases and J shed 3 bases, with 15 bases lying between them. The length of the CDR3 is 15 residues. The germline V gene encodes CDR1 LGHNA and CDR2 YNFKEQ. CDR3 in amino acids: CASSPPSGGKETQYF. Here the CDR3 DNA reads TGTGCCAGCAGCCCACCCTCCGGCGGAAAAGAGACCCAGTACTTC.

In this sample, this clone turned up once. The CDR3 DNA is TGTGCCAGCAGTGAACAAATGACAGGCGAGCAGTACTTC. Translated: CASSEQMTGEQYF. J is TRBJ2-7 and V is TRBV28; tentative D call: TRBD1 (6 bases). The germline V and J ends were trimmed by 5 bases and 6 bases, with 14 bases remaining between them. The CDR3 has 13 residues. Germline V lookup: CDR1 MDHEN, CDR2 SYDVKM.

This chain uses TRBV5-1 with TRBJ2-1; D may be TRBD2 (6 bases). This CDR3 contains 15 residues. CDR1 is SGHRS, CDR2 YFSETQ, per germline. Trimming shortened V by 0 bases and J by 8 bases, and 15 bases separated the two germline ends. CDR3 bases: TGCGCCAGCAGCTTGGGTTCGGGAGTAGGTGATGAGCAGTTCTTC. Protein: CASSLGSGVGDEQFF.

The V call is TRBV10-3, the J call TRBJ2-1; TRBD1 aligns across 7 bases. V dropped 5 bases and J dropped 0; count of bases not matched to a gene: 4. The germline CDR1 and CDR2 sequences are ENHRY and SYGVKD. CDR3 length: 15 residues. Written as DNA, the CDR3 is TGTGCCATCAGTCTGACAGGGAGCTCCTACAATGAGCAGTTCTTC. It codes for CAISLTGSSYNEQFF.

J is TRBJ2-7 and V is TRBV6-1, with D possibly matching TRBD2 (6 bases). The germline CDR1 and CDR2 sequences are MNHNS and SASEGT. CDR3 length: 14 amino acids. V lost 0 bases to trimming and J lost 5 bases, with 11 bases between them. In DNA form, the CDR3 reads TGTGCCAGCAGTGAAGCTAGGACGGGAGACGAGCAGTACTTC. Translation gives CASSEARTGDEQYF.

The chain is built from TRBV7-8 and TRBJ2-7; D call uncertain. The germline gives CDR1 SGHVS, CDR2 FQNEAQ. This CDR3 spans 14 amino acids. V was shortened by 1 base and J by 0 bases, with 7 bases between the two germline ends. CDR3 sequence (DNA): TGTGCCAGCAGCTTAGGACTGCCCTCCTACGAGCAGTACTTC. Translation gives CASSLGLPSYEQYF. The full variable domain, with the rest looked up from reference TRBV7-8 and TRBJ2-7, is GAGVSQSPRYKVAKRGQDVALRCDPISGHVSLFWYQQALGQGPEFLTYFQNEAQLDKSGLPSDRFFAERPEGSVSTLKIQRTQQEDSAVYLCASSLGLPSYEQYFGPGTRLTVT.

Sample share makes this clone medium-sized (0.01 to 0.1%). The chain is built from TRBV5-4 and TRBJ2-3; maybe TRBD1 (5 bases). Germline lookup yields CDR1 SGHNT and CDR2 YYREEE (reference sequence). V gave up 6 bases and J gave up 4 bases, with 15 bases separating them. The CDR3 is 14 amino acids. CDR3 nucleotides: TGTGCCAGCACCGATTCCAAAGGGGCAGATACGCAGTATTTT. It is translated as CASTDSKGADTQYF.

The J gene is TRBJ2-1, the V gene TRBV2; TRBD1 matches 7 bases. CDR1 and CDR2 (germline): SNHLY, FYNNEI. CDR3 size: 14 residues. Germline trimming cut 8 bases from V and 7 bases from J; bases unmatched to any gene: 11. Here the CDR3 reads CASLIGARGNEQFF. The CDR3 nucleotides read TGTGCCAGCTTGATAGGGGCCAGGGGGAATGAGCAGTTCTTC. Drawing the rest from reference TRBV2 and TRBJ2-1, the complete variable domain is EPEVTQTPSHQVTQMGQEVILRCVPISNHLYFYWYRQILGQKVEFLVSFYNNEISEKSEIFDDQFSVERPDGSNFTLKIRSTKLEDSAMYFCASLIGARGNEQFFGPGTRLTVL.

This clone was detected only once. The genes are TRBV6-5 and TRBJ2-7; 7 bases match TRBD2. The CDR3 has 15 amino acids. V gave up 2 bases and J gave up 3 bases; unmatched junction bases: 7. Germline-derived CDR1 and CDR2 are MNHEY and SVGAGI. In nucleotides, the CDR3 is TGTGCCAGCAGTTACGGGGCTAGCGGAGGCTACGAGCAGTACTTC. It codes for CASSYGASGGYEQYF.